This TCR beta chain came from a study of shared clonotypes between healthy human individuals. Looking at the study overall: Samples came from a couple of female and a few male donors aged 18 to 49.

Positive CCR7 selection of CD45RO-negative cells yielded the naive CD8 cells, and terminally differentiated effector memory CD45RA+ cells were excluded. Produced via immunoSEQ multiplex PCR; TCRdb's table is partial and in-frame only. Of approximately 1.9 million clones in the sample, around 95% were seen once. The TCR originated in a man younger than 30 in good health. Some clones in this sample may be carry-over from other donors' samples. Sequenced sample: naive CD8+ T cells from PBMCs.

The chain's CDR3 is CASSWAGPNYGYTF. The CDR3 bases are TGTGCCAGCAGCTGGGCGGGACCAAACTATGGCTACACCTTC. The V and J genes are TRBV5-6 and TRBJ1-2, with TRBD1 as a possible D gene (5 bases). Trimming took off 3 bases at V and 2 bases at J, with 11 bases between the two ends. Germline CDR1 reads SGHDT; CDR2 reads YYEEEE. The CDR3 is made up of 14 amino acids.